Listed below are T cell receptor beta chains from one sample, sequenced in a study of blood T cell repertoires in COVID-19. TCRdb's copy holds only in-frame clones and misses some; the assay was immunoSEQ multiplex PCR. The data show about 220,000 clones, with roughly 88% seen just once and around 2% held by the top ten. The source material was peripheral blood. The receptors come from a middle-aged man who had recovered from COVID-19. The CDR3 runs from the conserved cysteine through the conserved F or W. The D gene is left open where the match is weak. Only some rows state a clone size, as once, few, many or a class for expanded clones.

TRBD1,-,TRBJ1-2,TRBV7-9,CASSSPAPDRDGYTF,TGTGCCAGCAGCTCTCCCGCCCCTGACAGGGACGGCTACACCTTC
-,-,TRBJ2-1,TRBV19,CASSIDPSGTYNEQFF,TGTGCCAGTAGTATAGATCCCTCAGGGACCTACAATGAGCAGTTCTTC
TRBD1,-,TRBJ2-7,TRBV7-7,CASSRGPGQAYEQYF,TGTGCTAGCAGCCGGGGACCGGGACAGGCCTACGAGCAGTACTTC
-,-,TRBJ2-2,TRBV27,CASSHGLPAELFF,TGTGCCAGCAGTCACGGACTCCCCGCGGAGCTGTTTTTT
TRBD1,few,TRBJ2-4,TRBV7-2,CASSIRGRNIQYF,TGTGCCAGCAGCATCAGGGGGCGAAACATTCAGTACTTC
-,-,TRBJ1-6,TRBV30,CAWMRGNNSPLHF,TGTGCCTGGATGAGAGGAAATAATTCACCCCTCCACTTT
TRBD2,-,TRBJ2-3,TRBV7-2,CASSLSFAAGGQTDTQYF,TGTGCCAGCAGCTTATCGTTTGCGGCGGGGGGGCAGACAGATACGCAGTATTTT
TRBD2,-,TRBJ2-2,TRBV30,CAWTLKRGSTGELFF,TGTGCCTGGACCCTTAAGCGGGGGAGCACCGGGGAGCTGTTTTTT
TRBD1,-,TRBJ2-7,TRBV5-4,CASSRTGTGSYEQYF,TGTGCCAGCAGCCGCACCGGGACAGGGTCCTACGAGCAGTACTTC
-,-,TRBJ1-5,TRBV18,CASSPPNQGGNQPQHF,TGTGCCAGCTCACCACCAAACCAAGGGGGAAATCAGCCCCAGCATTTT
-,-,TRBJ1-5,TRBV7-2,CASSYTGWDQPQHF,TGTGCCAGCAGTTATACAGGTTGGGATCAGCCCCAGCATTTT
-,-,TRBJ1-2,TRBV5-5,CASSHRQDRGYGYTF,TGTGCCAGCAGCCACCGACAGGATCGTGGCTATGGCTACACCTTC
TRBD1,-,TRBJ1-1,TRBV18,CASSPSGDRGNTEAFF,TGTGCCAGCTCACCATCGGGGGACAGGGGGAACACTGAAGCTTTCTTT
-,-,TRBJ1-1,TRBV6-5,CASTTNEGTEAFF,TGTGCCAGCACTACTAATGAGGGCACTGAAGCTTTCTTT
-,-,TRBJ2-1,TRBV6-5,CASGTPNEQFF,TGTGCCAGCGGGACTCCCAATGAGCAGTTCTTC
-,-,TRBJ1-2,TRBV29-1,CSVGGDGSFYGYTF,TGCAGCGTGGGGGGGGACGGATCCTTCTATGGCTACACCTTC
-,-,TRBJ2-7,TRBV20-1,CSASSRLGGYEQYF,TGCAGTGCTAGTAGTCGCCTGGGAGGCTACGAGCAGTACTTC
-,-,TRBJ2-7,TRBV19,CASSPGPGRGNSYEQYF,TGTGCCAGTAGTCCAGGTCCAGGCAGGGGCAACTCCTACGAGCAGTACTTC
TRBD2,-,TRBJ2-7,TRBV29-1,CSVGSGAAYEQYF,TGCAGCGTTGGAAGCGGGGCCGCCTACGAGCAGTACTTC
TRBD1,-,TRBJ1-1,TRBV3-1/TRBV3-2,CASSHEDREKGTEAFF,TGTGCCAGCAGCCACGAAGACAGGGAAAAGGGCACTGAAGCTTTCTTT
TRBD2,-,TRBJ2-7,TRBV7-2,CASSITSGGTYEQYF,TGTGCCAGCAGCATCACTAGCGGGGGTACCTACGAGCAGTACTTC
TRBD1,-,TRBJ2-3,TRBV2,CASSEDGTGQNF,TGTGCCAGCAGTGAAGATGGGACAGGGCAAAATTTT
TRBD1,-,TRBJ1-2,TRBV29-1,CSVHRGNYGYTF,TGCAGCGTTCACAGGGGTAACTATGGCTACACCTTC
-,-,TRBJ1-2,TRBV5-1,CASSLGSSANYGYTF,TGCGCCAGCAGCTTGGGGTCCAGTGCTAACTATGGCTACACCTTC
-,-,TRBJ2-3,TRBV7-2,CASSLAADTQYF,TGTGCCAGCAGCTTAGCCGCAGATACGCAGTATTTT
TRBD1,-,TRBJ2-3,TRBV2,CASSARTGGTDTQYF,TGTGCCAGCAGTGCCCGGACAGGGGGCACAGATACGCAGTATTTT
TRBD2,-,TRBJ2-5,TRBV7-8,CASSRGGLAGWETQYF,TGTGCCAGCAGCCGAGGGGGACTAGCGGGGTGGGAGACCCAGTACTTC
-,-,TRBJ2-7,TRBV6-5,CASSYSHGQPGEQYF,TGTGCCAGCAGTTACTCGCACGGTCAGCCGGGCGAGCAGTACTTC
TRBD2,-,TRBJ2-3,TRBV5-4,CASSSAGGRTDTQYF,TGTGCCAGCAGCTCGGCGGGGGGACGCACAGATACGCAGTATTTT
-,-,TRBJ2-4,TRBV14,CASSQAGATDIQYF,TGTGCCAGCAGCCAAGCGGGAGCCACGGACATTCAGTACTTC
TRBD1,-,TRBJ1-3,TRBV7-9,CASSPGQGAGNTIYF,TGTGCCAGCAGCCCCGGACAGGGGGCAGGAAACACCATATATTTT
-,-,TRBJ1-2,TRBV3-1/TRBV3-2,CASSPQRRQQPYGYTF,TGTGCCAGCAGCCCTCAGAGAAGACAACAACCATATGGCTACACCTTC
-,-,TRBJ2-7,TRBV4-1,CASSQASVSSYEQYF,TGCGCCAGCAGCCAAGCTAGCGTAAGCTCCTACGAGCAGTACTTC
TRBD1,-,TRBJ1-1,TRBV4-1,CASSHPMGQGATEAFF,TGCGCCAGCAGCCATCCCATGGGGCAGGGGGCTACTGAAGCTTTCTTT
-,-,TRBJ2-7,TRBV5-6,CASSAFSGLLREQYF,TGTGCCAGCAGCGCATTCTCAGGGTTACTGCGGGAGCAGTACTTC